Below are 24 T cell receptor beta chains sequenced from a single sample in a study of blood T cell repertoires in COVID-19. Libraries were prepared by immunoSEQ multiplex PCR; TCRdb keeps only in-frame clonotypes and omits some of them. The data hold approximately 120,000 clones, with roughly 79% observed a single time. Sequenced sample: peripheral blood. The receptors derive from a human donor in a cohort sampled during active COVID-19.

This chain connects TRBV18 to TRBJ2-7; D is unresolved. The CDR3 sequence is 13 residues long. The V end lost 6 bases, the J end lost 5 bases, and 14 bases lay between the germline ends. Germline V gene data show CDR1 as KGHSH and CDR2 as LQKENI. Here the CDR3 reads CASSPSLDNEQYF. In nucleotides, the CDR3 is TGTGCCAGCTCCCCGAGTCTTGACAACGAGCAGTACTTC. Full variable domain (missing parts from reference TRBV18 and TRBJ2-7): NAGVMQNPRHLVRRRGQEARLRCSPMKGHSHVYWYRQLPEEGLKFMVYLQKENIIDESGMPKERFSAEFPKEGPSILRIQQVVRGDSAAYFCASSPSLDNEQYFGPGTRLTVT.

This clone was seen only once. V gene TRBV10-1 combines with J gene TRBJ2-7, with 10 bases fitting TRBD2. J was trimmed by 0 bases and V by 6 bases; bases with no gene match: 2. The germline V gene encodes CDR1 WNHNN and CDR2 SYGVQD (reference sequence). The CDR3 is 14 residues long. CDR3 nucleotide sequence: TGCGCCAGCAGAACTAGCGGGGCCTCCTACGAGCAGTACTTC. It specifies CASRTSGASYEQYF.

The DNA of the CDR3 is TGCGCCAGCAGCCCGGGACAGGGTACTAGAGTTGGCTACACCTTC. Its protein product is CASSPGQGTRVGYTF. This chain uses TRBV5-1 with TRBJ1-2; 9 nucleotides agree with TRBD1. The length of the CDR3 is 15 residues. Losses at the gene ends were 4 bases for V and 7 bases for J; bases not matched to a gene: 11. Germline CDR1 reads SGHRS; CDR2 reads YFSETQ.

The chain combines TRBV11-2 with TRBJ2-2; possibly TRBD1 for D (5 bases). The CDR3 extends over 13 amino acids. Trimming took off 3 bases at V and 5 bases at J, with 7 bases between the two ends. Per the germline V gene, CDR1 is SGHAT and CDR2 is FQNNGV. The CDR3 reads CASSFSGTGELFF. The CDR3 DNA sequence: TGTGCCAGCAGCTTCTCAGGGACCGGGGAGCTGTTTTTT.

The chain links TRBV29-1 to TRBJ2-5, with 7 bases aligning to TRBD1. CDR3 length: 12 residues. Germline lookup yields CDR1 SQVTM and CDR2 ANQGSEA. The ends lost 4 bases at V and 5 bases at J; junction bases unmatched: 4. CDR3 in DNA: TGCAGCGTTGGGGACAGACCCGAGACCCAGTACTTC. Amino acids: CSVGDRPETQYF. Variable domain in full (rest from reference TRBV29-1 and TRBJ2-5): SAVISQKPSRDICQRGTSLTIQCQVDSQVTMMFWYRQQPGQSLTLIATANQGSEATYESGFVIDKFPISRPNLTFSTLTVSNMSPEDSSIYLCSVGDRPETQYFGPGTRLLVL.

This rearrangement joins TRBV10-3 to TRBJ1-6; D remains unclear. Deletions cut 0 bases from V and 7 bases from J, with 7 bases between. Per the germline V gene, CDR1 is ENHRY and CDR2 is SYGVKD. The CDR3 has 14 residues. The CDR3 bases are TGTGCCATCAGTGAGTCGACGGGAAATTCACCCCTCCACTTT. It translates to CAISESTGNSPLHF.

The J gene is TRBJ2-7, the V gene TRBV7-3, with D maybe TRBD1 (6 bases). CDR3 length: 14 amino acids. Germline values: CDR1 SGHTA, CDR2 FQGTGA. The ends were cut back, 4 bases at V and 5 bases at J, with 15 bases in the middle. This CDR3 reads CASSSTDRPHEQYF. The CDR3 DNA follows: TGTGCCAGCAGCTCGACCGACAGGCCCCACGAGCAGTACTTC. The whole variable domain, remainder taken from reference TRBV7-3 and TRBJ2-7, is GAGVSQTPSNKVTEKGKYVELRCDPISGHTALYWYRQSLGQGPEFLIYFQGTGAADDSGLPNDRFFAVRPEGSVSTLKIQRTERGDSAVYLCASSSTDRPHEQYFGPGTRLTVT.

V is TRBV4-3 and J is TRBJ2-6, with TRBD1 identical over 7 bases. Germline assignment: CDR1 LGHNA and CDR2 YSLEER. Unmatched junction bases numbered 9, after V lost 1 base and J lost 3 bases. CDR3 length: 18 amino acids. The CDR3 coding sequence is TGCGCCAGCAGCCAAGGTTTCGAGGGGGCGGGTGGGGCCAACGTCCTGACTTTC. Protein: CASSQGFEGAGGANVLTF.

V usage is TRBV5-1 and J usage is TRBJ2-2, with a weak D call TRBD1 (5 bases). V was trimmed by 3 bases and J by 1 base, leaving 16 bases between them. Germline CDR1 and CDR2: SGHRS and YFSETQ. This CDR3 is built from 17 residues. The CDR3 reads CASSSESFTGNTGELFF. The CDR3 DNA reads as TGCGCCAGCAGCTCCGAAAGCTTTACAGGGAACACCGGGGAGCTGTTTTTT.

The chain employs TRBV9 and TRBJ1-1; TRBD1 is a possible D gene (6 bases). Looked up from germline, CDR1 is SGDLS and CDR2 is YYNGEE. The CDR3 spans 14 residues. The germline V and J ends were trimmed by 3 bases and 1 base, with 10 bases remaining between them. CDR3: CASSDGTTNTEAFF. DNA for the CDR3: TGTGCCAGCAGCGACGGGACAACGAACACTGAAGCTTTCTTT.

The CDR3 nucleotides read TGTGCCAGCAGTTTGGGGCAGACCTACAATGAGCAGTTCTTC. Translating it yields CASSLGQTYNEQFF. The J gene is TRBJ2-1, the V gene TRBV6-5, with a possible D match to TRBD1 (5 bases). Trimming removed 4 bases at V and 2 bases at J, with 9 bases between. Germline V CDR1 and CDR2: MNHEY, SVGAGI. CDR3 length: 14 residues.

This chain connects TRBV11-1 to TRBJ2-1; 12 positions agree with TRBD2. The CDR3 loop spans 15 amino acids. The trim removed 6 bases at V and 6 bases at J, leaving 6 bases unmatched. In germline, CDR1 is SGHAT, CDR2 FQDESV (reference sequence). The CDR3 loop reads CASRPASGGVNEQFF. CDR3 DNA: TGTGCCAGCAGACCAGCTAGCGGGGGGGTCAATGAGCAGTTCTTC.

The chain recombines TRBV28 with TRBJ1-6; the D is unclear. The germline V gene encodes CDR1 MDHEN and CDR2 SYDVKM. Trimming stripped 5 bases from V and 7 bases from J, with 12 bases between. This CDR3 region has 14 residues. The CDR3 region is CASSDPLGNSPLHF. CDR3 coding DNA: TGTGCCAGCAGTGACCCACTAGGGAATTCACCCCTCCACTTT.

The chain recombines TRBV9 with TRBJ1-1, with D perhaps TRBD1 (5 bases). This CDR3 region has 14 residues. Germline assignment: CDR1 SGDLS and CDR2 YYNGEE. V lost 3 bases and J 3 bases, leaving 12 bases between the germline ends. CDR3 nucleotide sequence: TGTGCCAGCAGCGCTTCAGGGAGGGACACTGAAGCTTTCTTT. Its protein is CASSASGRDTEAFF. The whole variable domain, remainder taken from reference TRBV9 and TRBJ1-1, is DSGVTQTPKHLITATGQRVTLRCSPRSGDLSVYWYQQSLDQGLQFLIQYYNGEERAKGNILERFSAQQFPDLHSELNLSSLELGDSALYFCASSASGRDTEAFFGQGTRLTVV.

The rearrangement joins TRBV24-1 to TRBJ2-5; D call uncertain. Germline V gives CDR1 KGHDR, CDR2 SFDVKD. Trimming took off 0 bases at V and 0 bases at J, with 7 bases between the two ends. This CDR3 region has 15 residues. The CDR3 nucleotides are TGTGCCACCAGTGATTTGGCCGGGTACCAAGAGACCCAGTACTTC. This codes for CATSDLAGYQETQYF.

This chain joins TRBV9 and TRBJ1-1, with 9 bases that match TRBD1. Germline values: CDR1 SGDLS, CDR2 YYNGEE. V lost 1 base, J lost 4 bases, and 5 bases stayed unmatched. This CDR3 is 15 amino acids long. CDR3 protein: CASSVMGQGGTEAFF. The CDR3 bases are TGTGCCAGCAGCGTAATGGGACAGGGAGGCACTGAAGCTTTCTTT.

J is TRBJ2-7 and V is TRBV7-2; 8 bases line up with TRBD2. Germline CDR1 and CDR2: SGHTA and FQGNSA. This CDR3 spans 14 amino acids. V shed 7 bases and J 2 bases; nucleotides not matched to a gene: 7. CDR3 sequence reads: CASTGGGWAYEQYF. The DNA of the CDR3 is TGTGCCAGCACTGGCGGGGGGTGGGCCTACGAGCAGTACTTC.

The chain links TRBV6-5 to TRBJ2-7, with D possibly TRBD1 on 6 matching bases. The CDR3 covers 12 residues. V shed 5 bases and J shed 5 bases, with 10 bases lying between them. Per the germline V gene, CDR1 is MNHEY and CDR2 is SVGAGI. The chain's CDR3 is CASSPTGNEQYF. CDR3 bases: TGTGCCAGCAGTCCTACAGGGAACGAGCAGTACTTC.

The rearrangement uses TRBV5-1 and TRBJ1-1; the match to TRBD1 covers 8 bases. The V segment lost 9 bases and the J segment 1 base; nucleotides outside the gene matches: 8. CDR3 length: 14 amino acids. CDR1 is SGHRS, CDR2 YFSETQ, per germline. In DNA form, the CDR3 reads TGCGCCACCAGGAACGGACAGGGGAACACTGAAGCTTTCTTT. This gives the protein CATRNGQGNTEAFF.

Only a few counts were recorded for this clone. The same CDR3 arises from other DNA sequences in this sample as well. The genes are TRBV28 and TRBJ2-7, with 7 bases aligning to TRBD1. Germline V CDR1 and CDR2: MDHEN, SYDVKM. The CDR3 runs 15 residues. V shed 3 bases, J shed 2 bases, and the junction held 7 bases outside the gene matches. In DNA, the CDR3 is TGTGCCAGCAGTTTGTGGGGCCAGGGGGCCTACGAGCAGTACTTC. It specifies CASSLWGQGAYEQYF.

The chain employs TRBV29-1 and TRBJ1-2, with TRBD1 matching over 7 bases. This CDR3 region has 11 residues. Germline CDR1 and CDR2: SQVTM and ANQGSEA. The CDR3 coding sequence is TGCAGGATTGACAGGGCTTATGGCTACACCTTC. This encodes CRIDRAYGYTF.

The rearrangement joins TRBV27 to TRBJ1-2; D may be TRBD1 (6 bases). Germline assignment: CDR1 MNHEY and CDR2 SMNVEV (reference sequence). This CDR3 spans 13 amino acids. Trimming pared 4 bases from V and 2 bases from J, leaving 8 bases between. CDR3: CASSWGPNYGYTF. CDR3 coding DNA: TGTGCCAGCAGTTGGGGGCCAAACTATGGCTACACCTTC.

The CDR3 here is CASSRWPGTGANVLTF. The CDR3, as DNA: TGTGCCAGCTCGAGGTGGCCAGGGACTGGGGCCAACGTCCTGACTTTC. The rearrangement uses TRBV28 and TRBJ2-6; possible D gene TRBD1, 5 bases. Trimming removed 8 bases from V and 2 bases from J, with 16 bases in between. Per germline, CDR1 MDHEN and CDR2 SYDVKM. The CDR3 sequence is 16 residues long.

This chain links TRBV3-1 (or the pseudogene TRBV3-2) with TRBJ2-6, with 7 nucleotides matching TRBD1. CDR1 is LGHDT, CDR2 YNNKEL, per germline (reference sequence). This CDR3 region has 17 residues. With 5 bases clipped from V and 0 bases from J, the junction kept 7 bases outside the gene matches. The DNA of the CDR3 is TGTGCCAGCAGCAAGGGACAGTCCTACTCTGGGGCCAACGTCCTGACTTTC. Amino acid sequence: CASSKGQSYSGANVLTF.